This entry lists 4 T cell receptor beta chains sequenced from one sample in a study of beta chain features in type 1 diabetes. The whole isolated RNA underwent reverse transcription, so sequencing captured expressed TCRB transcripts. Assay: immunoSEQ multiplex PCR; the TCRdb copy retains only in-frame clones and omits some. The profile shows about 620,000 clones, around 15% of them singletons. The specimen was naive CD4+ T cells from blood. The source of these receptors is a man younger than 35 in good health.

This clone was detected only a few times. The rearrangement links TRBV2 to TRBJ2-3; no firm D call. The germline CDR1 and CDR2 sequences are SNHLY and FYNNEI. CDR3 length: 15 amino acids. Deletions cut 6 bases from V and 3 bases from J, with 16 bases between. The DNA of the CDR3 is TGTGCCAGCAGAGGAACGGCCCGGTCGACAGATACGCAGTATTTT. This translates into CASRGTARSTDTQYF.

V usage is TRBV7-9 and J usage is TRBJ1-2; D remains unclear. Germline-derived CDR1 and CDR2 are SEHNR and FQNEAQ (reference sequence). The V end was cut by 1 base, the J end by 7 bases, with 19 bases between. This CDR3 has 16 residues. The CDR3 reads CASSLGFMGKGGGYTF. CDR3 coding DNA: TGTGCCAGCAGCTTAGGATTTATGGGGAAGGGAGGTGGCTACACCTTC.

The chain is built from TRBV4-1 and TRBJ1-5; maybe TRBD1 (5 bases). Germline CDR1 MGHRA, CDR2 YSYEKL. With 1 base removed from V and 7 bases from J, the gap between germline ends came to 14 bases. This CDR3 is 15 amino acids long. The CDR3 here is CASSQVGGQGQPQHF. The CDR3 nucleotides are TGCGCCAGCAGCCAAGTGGGAGGGCAGGGCCAGCCCCAGCATTTT.

The gene calls are TRBV7-2 and TRBJ2-7, with D hard to call. The CDR3 has 14 amino acids. The V gene's germline CDR1 is SGHTA and CDR2 FQGNSA. V lost 7 bases and J lost 0, with 13 bases in between. The CDR3 DNA reads TGTGCCAGCAACTACAGACGAGGCTCCTACGAGCAGTACTTC. Its translation: CASNYRRGSYEQYF.